This T cell receptor (beta chain) was documented in a study of shared clonotypes between healthy human individuals (dated by TCRdb to 2020 to 2021). Broadly, across the study: A few men and a couple of women, aged 18 to 49 years, made up the cohort. To increase sequencing depth and limit assay-specific biases, TCR repertoire library preparation and sequencing were carried out by different laboratories using diverse techniques. For each donor, CD4 naive and CD4 memory were each given three plates, CD8 naive was given two plates, and CD8 memory was given one plate. Leukapheresis yielded between about 0.8 and 8.9 billion PBMCs per donor. To estimate repertoire size and how much clonotypes are shared between individuals, the study performed deep sequencing of blood TCR repertoires from about five healthy adults.

Using the deep immunoSEQ assay, TCR CDR3 regions were amplified from genomic DNA by multiplex PCR. Genomic DNA extracted from each cell subset was distributed evenly over all wells of several immunoSEQ 96-well plates, and each plate served as one replicate. For sorted subsets, approximately 190 ng genomic DNA, equal to 30,000 or so T cell genomes, was loaded into each replicate PCR. The purified libraries were quantified using a Qubit 3.0 fluorometer, sized with a Bioanalyzer 2100, and then quantified again using the KAPA Library Quantification kit. Every immunoSEQ 96-well plate was sequenced on a separate single-read 150-cycle Illumina NextSeq 550 flow cell. For the original study's pipeline: The immunoSEQ output contained only junctional sequences without quality scores, so filtering could not match that applied to full-length reads. To assign V/J genes and CDR3, sequences were annotated against IMGT germline references using PyIR, a Python wrapper for IgBLAST v1.9. Reads were removed for weak V/J assignments (E-value above 1e-6), missing CDR3, stop codons, out-of-frame junctions, or ambiguous translated residues. V3J clonotypes were defined by identical inferred V gene, J gene, and CDR3 amino acid sequence. To compute the percentage overlap between repertoires, the number of shared unique clonotypes was divided by the size of the smaller repertoire. RTK rarefaction, the Chao1 estimator, and Recon v2.1 estimates of unobserved clonotypes were used to assess repertoire richness. Generation probabilities were computed with OLGA for all TCRbeta clonotypes obtained by the gDNA method from a few donors. TCRdb re-hosts the immuneACCESS table, in-frame sequences only. Its copies lack some clones; in the studies checked, an unresolved V gene accounts for under half of them, and the cause for the rest is not known. V and J calls and clone size are those listed in that table; D and trimming were worked out from the DNA. The sample data list a few hundred thousand clones, and around 97% of these were observed just once. Together, the top ten hold about 0.06% of the sample.

To note about this clone: The antigen it binds to is not known. Base qualities were left out, and no much larger clone turns up one base away. Other DNA sequences within the sample encode an identical CDR3.

CDR3 length: 11 amino acids, cysteine to phenylalanine. Of all the DNA, just the CDR3 is kept, 33 bases in frame from base 1. The germline ends are 4 bases apart after V is trimmed by 0 bases and J by 6 bases. For CDR1 and CDR2, the germline V gene lists SGHRS and YFSETQ. Healthy HIV-negative adults with no recently reported acute infections or vaccinations were included as donors. Every donor was a Caucasian adult living in Nashville, Tennessee, USA. CD4+ T cells were enriched through magnetic negative selection, after which naive cells were positively selected on CD45RA and the remaining negative fraction served as the memory subset. Blood was collected by leukapheresis, and PBMCs were isolated by Ficoll-Histopaque density gradient centrifugation and then cryopreserved in liquid nitrogen vapor phase. Analytical flow cytometry was used to check the purity and quantity of each magnetically sorted T cell population. From each sorted fraction, genomic DNA was isolated and quantified by UV absorbance on a Nanodrop 2000c.

Paper-wide results and their limitations: Because the study included a small number of donors, the genetic and exposure-history diversity represented was limited. When a few donors were compared, the shared fraction of clonotypes was around 5% for naive CD4, about 4% for naive CD8, more than 2% for memory CD4, and approximately 0.4% for memory CD8. Rarefaction of sorted-subset datasets indicated incomplete sequencing despite the large sequencing depth. Larger estimated clonotype richness was generally found for naive subsets than for memory subsets. Higher generation probabilities were observed for clonotypes shared by all four sorted-subset donors than for non-shared clonotypes. Sampling was restricted to blood, and TCR repertoires in tissue are likely to differ from TCR repertoires in blood. Pairwise subsampling indicated that sequencing depth was expected to affect the degree of clonotype sharing among donors.

Rearrangement joined TRBV5-1 to TRBJ2-7; no D segment can be confidently identified. The sample comprised naive CD4+ T cells sorted from blood. In light of the paper, this sample's cell subset or site label describes: CD45RA+ positively selected. The source is a woman aged 25 to 39 in good health. The CDR3 reads CASSLEGEQYF. At the DNA level, the sequence is TGCGCCAGCAGCTTGGAGGGCGAGCAGTACTTC.